The clone carrying this T cell receptor (beta chain) was detected a few times. Amplified TCR beta CDR3 regions came from RNA transcripts. Initially, a first-round RT-PCR of the TCR CDR3 employed the HTBI primer set. MiXCR, run by TCRdb on the multiplex PCR reads, gives a single entry per CDR3 protein. The sample shows under 400,000 distinct CDR3 sequences, roughly 18% of them seen only once. The data belong to a study of T cells in Graves' hyperthyroidism and ophthalmopathy. Across the whole study: Staff took peripheral blood when the initial diagnosis was made, before any treatment began.

The sequenced sample consisted of blood. The sequence derives from a woman between 40 and 55 years old with Graves' ophthalmopathy.

The CDR3, as DNA: TGTGCCAGCGAATTTTCTAGGGGCGGGTTAAACACCGGGGAGCTGTTTTTT. Translated, it gives CASEFSRGGLNTGELFF. This sequence joins TRBV28 and TRBJ2-2; the D gene could be TRBD1 or TRBD2 (5 bases each). Trimming shortened V by 8 bases and J by 2 bases, and 21 bases separated the two germline ends. The CDR3 is 17 amino acids. Germline assignment: CDR1 MDHEN and CDR2 SYDVKM. Variable domain in full (rest from reference TRBV28 and TRBJ2-2): DVKVTQSSRYLVKRTGEKVFLECVQDMDHENMFWYRQDPGLGLRLIYFSYDVKMKEKGDIPEGYSVSREKKERFSLILESASTNQTSMYLCASEFSRGGLNTGELFFGEGSRLTVL.